Presented here are 26 T cell receptor beta chains from one specimen sequenced in a study of control samples from healthy donors and cancer patients. Some clones are missing from TCRdb's copy, which holds only in-frame ones; the method was immunoSEQ multiplex PCR. The sample has some 120,000 clones, around 87% seen once. The sequencing sample was made of blood. The origin of the receptors is a middle-aged man in good health.

V usage is TRBV4-3 and J usage is TRBJ2-6; D possibly corresponds to TRBD1 (6 bases). V shed 0 bases and J shed 0 bases, with 12 bases lying between them. The CDR3 is made up of 18 amino acids. Germline lookup yields CDR1 LGHNA and CDR2 YSLEER. The CDR3 DNA is TGCGCCAGCAGCCAAGATCGGAGAGGGGGCTCTGGGGCCAACGTCCTGACTTTC. This gives the protein CASSQDRRGGSGANVLTF.

This clone is a singleton in its sample. The chain uses TRBV7-2 and TRBJ2-7; D is perhaps TRBD1 (6 bases). The germline V gene has CDR1 SGHTA and CDR2 FQGNSA. V lost 5 bases and J 8 bases, leaving 16 bases between the germline ends. This CDR3 has 13 residues. The CDR3 reads CASSPEQGTKQYF. As DNA, the CDR3 is TGTGCCAGCAGCCCCGAACAGGGAACGAAGCAGTACTTC. The complete variable domain, with remaining parts taken from reference TRBV7-2 and TRBJ2-7, reads GAGVSQSPSNKVTEKGKDVELRCDPISGHTALYWYRQSLGQGLEFLIYFQGNSAPDKSGLPSDRFSAERTGGSVSTLTIQRTQQEDSAVYLCASSPEQGTKQYFGPGTRLTVT.

The genes are TRBV28 and TRBJ2-5; 10 bases line up with TRBD2. Germline V lookup: CDR1 MDHEN, CDR2 SYDVKM. V dropped 10 bases and J dropped 7; count of bases not matched to a gene: 15. The CDR3 is 15 residues long. CDR3 residues: CATSRGSGGSGTQYF. CDR3 sequence (DNA): TGTGCCACCTCGCGGGGTAGCGGGGGGTCGGGGACCCAGTACTTC.

This chain uses TRBV9 with TRBJ2-1, with TRBD1 as a possible D gene (5 bases). The CDR3 is 15 amino acids. Germline lookup yields CDR1 SGDLS and CDR2 YYNGEE. V was cut by 4 bases and J by 5 bases, with 16 bases left in between. CDR3 sequence (DNA): TGTGCCAGCAGCCGATCTCCGACAGAAAACAATGAGCAGTTCTTC. Translated: CASSRSPTENNEQFF.

CDR3 loop: CASSYSGGPEQYF. The CDR3 nucleotides read TGTGCCAGCAGTTACTCGGGAGGGCCCGAGCAGTACTTC. The V and J genes are TRBV6-2 or TRBV6-3 and TRBJ2-7; 7 nucleotides match TRBD2. Germline CDR1 MNHEY, CDR2 SVGEGT. The CDR3 is 13 residues long. V shed 0 bases and J 6 bases; nucleotides not matched to a gene: 2.

The V call is TRBV24-1, the J call TRBJ2-5, with 11 bases that match TRBD1. CDR1 is KGHDR, CDR2 SFDVKD, per germline. The CDR3 loop spans 16 amino acids. Trimming cost V 3 bases and J 6 bases; bases outside gene matches: 8. The CDR3 nucleotides read TGTGCCACCAGTGATCCCGGACAGGGGGCTGTGCAGACCCAGTACTTC. This gives the protein CATSDPGQGAVQTQYF.

The chain employs TRBV21-1 and TRBJ1-1. TRBV21-1 is tagged as a pseudogene. The CDR3 runs to 17 residues. CDR3 nucleotide sequence: TGTGCCAGCAGCAAAGACGGGGCAGGCCCCCTGAACACTGAAGCTTTCTTT. It specifies CASSKDGAGPLNTEAFF.

The table lists this clone with a few counts. The chain is built from TRBV7-2 and TRBJ1-1, with D perhaps matching TRBD1 (5 bases). V shed 6 bases and J shed 1 base, with 12 bases lying between them. Germline CDR1 SGHTA, CDR2 FQGNSA. The CDR3 is 14 residues long. CDR3 in amino acids: CASRSSTGNTEAFF. The CDR3 DNA reads TGTGCCAGCAGATCCTCTACAGGGAACACTGAAGCTTTCTTT. The whole variable domain, remainder taken from reference TRBV7-2 and TRBJ1-1, is GAGVSQSPSNKVTEKGKDVELRCDPISGHTALYWYRQSLGQGLEFLIYFQGNSAPDKSGLPSDRFSAERTGGSVSTLTIQRTQQEDSAVYLCASRSSTGNTEAFFGQGTRLTVV.

The chain has TRBV7-6 and TRBJ1-1, with no clear D. Trimming cost V 6 bases and J 1 base, with 9 bases left between them. The CDR3 covers 13 residues. The germline gives CDR1 SGHVS, CDR2 FNYEAQ. CDR3 in DNA: TGTGCCAGCAGAAAGGACCCGAACACTGAAGCTTTCTTT. Translating it yields CASRKDPNTEAFF. Full variable domain (rest looked up from reference TRBV7-6 and TRBJ1-1): GAGVSQSPRYKVTKRGQDVALRCDPISGHVSLYWYRQALGQGPEFLTYFNYEAQQDKSGLPNDRFSAERPEGSISTLTIQRTEQRDSAMYRCASRKDPNTEAFFGQGTRLTVV.

With respect to this clone: Other DNA sequences within the sample encode an identical CDR3. The chain has TRBV30 and TRBJ1-2; TRBD1 agrees at 11 bases. The V and J ends lost 1 base and 5 bases, in that order; junction bases with no gene match: 3. The CDR3 sequence is 14 residues long. Germline V gene lookup returns CDR1 GTSNPN and CDR2 SVGIG (reference sequence). CDR3 sequence reads: CAWSAGTGGYGYTF. CDR3 DNA: TGTGCCTGGAGTGCCGGGACAGGGGGGTATGGCTACACCTTC. Supplemented by reference TRBV30 and TRBJ1-2, the full variable domain reads SQTIHQWPATLVQPVGSPLSLECTVEGTSNPNLYWYRQAAGRGLQLLFYSVGIGQISSEVPQNLSASRPQDRQFILSSKKLLLSDSGFYLCAWSAGTGGYGYTFGSGTRLTVV.

This clone was counted between two and nine times. A junction end diverges from the germline sequence, so it may reflect a read error. The chain recombines TRBV25-1 with TRBJ1-2; TRBD1 matches 9 bases. The CDR3 runs to 11 residues. Germline CDR1 reads MGHDK; CDR2 reads SYGVNS. The CDR3 here is CASKAQGAPPF. Here the CDR3 DNA reads TGTGCCAGCAAGGCACAGGGGGCTCCTCCCTTC.

The rearrangement uses TRBV19 and TRBJ1-1, with D unclear. V gave up 7 bases and J gave up 10 bases, with 19 bases separating them. CDR1 and CDR2 (germline): LNHDA, SQIVND (reference sequence). The CDR3 is 13 amino acids. The CDR3 DNA follows: TGTGCCAGTATATCCCGTAGCGCCCAAAGAGCTTTCTTT. Its translation is CASISRSAQRAFF.

The rearrangement joins TRBV24-1 to TRBJ2-3; 10 bases agree with TRBD2. J lost 6 bases, V lost 2 bases, and 10 bases had no gene match. The CDR3 sequence is 17 residues long. Germline V CDR1 and CDR2: KGHDR, SFDVKD. Written as DNA, the CDR3 is TGTGCCACCAGTGATTACAGCATAGCGGGGGGTCTGGATACGCAGTATTTT. Protein: CATSDYSIAGGLDTQYF.

The CDR3, as DNA: TGCGCCAGCAGCCAAGACGTGATCCCAGGGGCCTATGGCTACACCTTC. This translates into CASSQDVIPGAYGYTF. This chain links TRBV4-1 with TRBJ1-2; perhaps TRBD1 as D (6 bases). Germline V lookup: CDR1 MGHRA, CDR2 YSYEKL. V was cut by 0 bases and J by 4 bases, with 15 bases left in between. This CDR3 is 16 amino acids long.

The V call is TRBV4-1, the J call TRBJ2-5; tentatively, D is TRBD2 (5 bases). Trimming removed 6 bases at V and 5 bases at J, with 16 bases between. Germline CDR1 and CDR2: MGHRA and YSYEKL. The CDR3 contains 14 residues. The CDR3 DNA is TGCGCCAGCAGAGGCGGCCGGGAAAGGGAGACCCAGTACTTC. Amino acids: CASRGGRERETQYF.

The chain couples TRBV9 to TRBJ2-1; 13 nucleotides align to TRBD2. The CDR3 has 19 amino acids. Unmatched junction bases numbered 16, after V lost 4 bases and J lost 6 bases. The germline gives CDR1 SGDLS, CDR2 YYNGEE. CDR3: CASSPSPGLAGRTSNEQFF. For the CDR3, the DNA is TGTGCCAGCAGCCCTAGCCCGGGACTAGCGGGAAGAACCAGCAATGAGCAGTTCTTC.

The chain links TRBV24-1 to TRBJ1-1; 11 positions agree with TRBD1. The germline gives CDR1 KGHDR, CDR2 SFDVKD. The J segment lost 5 bases and the V segment lost 2 bases, leaving 3 bases of the junction unmatched. This CDR3 is 15 amino acids long. The CDR3 region is CATSDWTGGRTEAFF. The CDR3 DNA is TGTGCCACCAGTGATTGGACAGGGGGCAGGACTGAAGCTTTCTTT.

V gene TRBV15 combines with J gene TRBJ1-6; possible D gene TRBD1, 5 bases. V shed 1 base and J shed 5 bases, with 9 bases lying between them. Germline lookup yields CDR1 LNHNV and CDR2 YYDKDF (reference sequence). This CDR3 has 15 amino acids. For the CDR3, the DNA is TGTGCCACCAGCAGAGGGGGCGTCAATAATTCACCCCTCCACTTT. Amino acids: CATSRGGVNNSPLHF.

This chain links TRBV7-2 with TRBJ1-6; possible D gene TRBD1, 6 bases. V was pared by 4 bases and J by 10 bases, with 14 bases between. CDR1 is SGHTA and CDR2 is FQGNSA in the germline V gene. The CDR3 is 14 amino acids. Written as DNA, the CDR3 is TGTGCCAGCAGCTCCTCGAGGGGGTTATCACCCCTCCACTTT. It codes for CASSSSRGLSPLHF.

The gene calls are TRBV5-1 and TRBJ2-5; D might be TRBD1 or TRBD2, each matching 5 bases. Germline V gene sequence: CDR1 SGHRS, CDR2 YFSETQ. V gave up 1 base and J gave up 2 bases, with 15 bases separating them. The CDR3 length is 16 residues. The CDR3 DNA sequence: TGCGCCAGCAGCTTGTCCTCCGGGGCAGGGCAAGAGACCCAGTACTTC. This encodes CASSLSSGAGQETQYF.

The gene calls are TRBV11-2 and TRBJ1-4; the D gene is possibly TRBD1 (6 bases). Trimming cost V 4 bases and J 1 base, with 7 bases left between them. This CDR3 spans 14 amino acids. Germline V gives CDR1 SGHAT, CDR2 FQNNGV. The CDR3, as DNA: TGTGCCAGCAGCTCGGACAGAACTAATGAAAAACTGTTTTTT. This sequence encodes CASSSDRTNEKLFF.

The V and J genes are TRBV11-3 and TRBJ2-5; 10 nucleotides align to TRBD1. The CDR3 length is 15 residues. Per germline, CDR1 SGHNT and CDR2 YENEEA. V lost 5 bases, J lost 3 bases, and 6 bases stayed unmatched. CDR3 sequence (DNA): TGTGCCAGCAGCATGGACAGGGGGACCGAAGAGACCCAGTACTTC. Translating gives CASSMDRGTEETQYF.

The chain recombines TRBV19 with TRBJ1-2; 7 bases match TRBD1. After removal of 5 bases from V and 4 bases from J, the junction contained 10 bases not matched to a gene. In germline, CDR1 is LNHDA, CDR2 SQIVND (reference sequence). This CDR3 spans 15 amino acids. The CDR3: CASSPPRGLVYGYTF. The DNA of the CDR3 is TGTGCCAGTAGTCCGCCGAGGGGGCTGGTCTATGGCTACACCTTC.

J is TRBJ1-6 and V is TRBV30; a possible D gene is TRBD1 (5 bases). In germline, CDR1 is GTSNPN, CDR2 SVGIG (reference sequence). CDR3 size: 13 residues. Trimming stripped 2 bases from V and 9 bases from J, with 11 bases between. Written as DNA, the CDR3 is TGTGCCTGGAGTTCGGACAAGGCTTCACCCCTCCACTTT. It is translated as CAWSSDKASPLHF. The whole variable domain, remainder taken from reference TRBV30 and TRBJ1-6, is SQTIHQWPATLVQPVGSPLSLECTVEGTSNPNLYWYRQAAGRGLQLLFYSVGIGQISSEVPQNLSASRPQDRQFILSSKKLLLSDSGFYLCAWSSDKASPLHFGNGTRLTVT.

This clone has just a few counts. The chain carries TRBV2 and TRBJ1-2; D possibly corresponds to TRBD1 (5 bases). Trimming removed 4 bases at V and 8 bases at J, with 17 bases between. Germline CDR1 SNHLY, CDR2 FYNNEI. This CDR3 has 14 amino acids. The CDR3 loop is CASSAFGRDNGYTF. The CDR3 bases are TGTGCCAGCAGTGCTTTTGGCAGGGATAACGGCTACACCTTC. Based on the CDR3 plus reference TRBV2 and TRBJ1-2, the full variable domain is EPEVTQTPSHQVTQMGQEVILRCVPISNHLYFYWYRQILGQKVEFLVSFYNNEISEKSEIFDDQFSVERPDGSNFTLKIRSTKLEDSAMYFCASSAFGRDNGYTFGSGTRLTVV.

The chain joins TRBV6-1 to TRBJ2-3; 7 positions match TRBD1. J gave up 3 bases and V 4 bases, and 13 bases lay outside the gene matches. This CDR3 comprises 17 residues. Germline assignment: CDR1 MNHNS and CDR2 SASEGT. DNA of the CDR3: TGTGCCAGCAGTGGCGGACAGGCGGACCGTGGTACAGATACGCAGTATTTT. The encoded protein is CASSGGQADRGTDTQYF.